A single sample gave rise to the 19 T cell receptor beta chains below, sequenced in a study of monozygotic twins with inflammatory bowel disease. TCRdb re-called the 5' RACE reads and catalogs CDR3 proteins one per entry, DNA excluded. The table for this sample gives approximately 400,000 distinct CDR3 sequences. Material for sequencing was blood. These receptors originate from a human donor with ulcerative colitis or Crohn's disease, or a healthy co-twin of an affected twin (not recorded which).

The CDR3: CASSEHAGSYEQYF. The chain is built from TRBV5-4 and TRBJ2-7; TCRdb gives TRBD2 as the D gene, but with no DNA this cannot be confirmed. The CDR3 is made up of 14 amino acids. Germline V lookup: CDR1 SGHNT, CDR2 YYREEE (reference sequence).

The gene calls are TRBV5-1 and TRBJ2-5; the D call of TRBD1 rests on TCRdb alone, since no DNA is present to check it. The CDR3 is 16 residues long. Germline loops: CDR1 SGHRS, CDR2 YFSETQ. CDR3 region: CASSPSGANGQETQYF.

This sequence joins TRBV5-1 and TRBJ1-1. CDR1 is SGHRS, CDR2 YFSETQ, per germline. The CDR3 length is 14 residues. The CDR3 loop reads CASSQHQDYTEAFF.

The chain employs TRBV24-1 and TRBJ2-1; without DNA, the TCRdb call of TRBD2 cannot be checked. CDR1 KGHDR and CDR2 SFDVKD come from the germline V gene. The CDR3 has 14 residues. CDR3 residues: CATSPSGAYNEQFF.

V usage is TRBV7-9 and J usage is TRBJ2-1; the D gene TCRdb calls, TRBD1, cannot be checked with no DNA. The germline V gene has CDR1 SEHNR and CDR2 FQNEAQ (reference sequence). The CDR3 extends over 15 amino acids. The chain's CDR3 is CASRQRTGLGNEQFF.

The gene calls are TRBV7-9 and TRBJ2-1. Germline V gives CDR1 SEHNR, CDR2 FQNEAQ (reference sequence). This CDR3 comprises 15 residues. CDR3: CASSTTDPTTMKQFF.

The chain recombines TRBV12-3 or TRBV12-4 with TRBJ1-4; the D call of TRBD1 rests on TCRdb alone, since no DNA is present to check it. The CDR3 contains 15 residues. CDR3 in amino acids: CAAAPVPVAGEKLFF.

The chain recombines TRBV2 with TRBJ1-1. Germline V gene data show CDR1 as SNHLY and CDR2 as FYNNEI. This CDR3 spans 15 amino acids. CDR3 sequence reads: CASSEGPGGDTEAFF. The variable domain in full, completed from reference TRBV2 and TRBJ1-1, reads EPEVTQTPSHQVTQMGQEVILRCVPISNHLYFYWYRQILGQKVEFLVSFYNNEISEKSEIFDDQFSVERPDGSNFTLKIRSTKLEDSAMYFCASSEGPGGDTEAFFGQGTRLTVV.

The V and J genes are TRBV5-6 and TRBJ1-4; TCRdb proposes TRBD1, but this gene call is untestable without DNA. The CDR3 length is 15 residues. Germline lookup yields CDR1 SGHDT and CDR2 YYEEEE. This CDR3 reads CASSSGQGAREKLFF.

The chain uses TRBV10-3 and TRBJ2-2. CDR1 and CDR2 from the germline V gene are ENHRY and SYGVKD. The CDR3 length is 11 residues. This CDR3 reads CATLNTGELFF.

The gene calls are TRBV12-3 or TRBV12-4 and TRBJ1-5; TCRdb picks TRBD1, but there is no DNA to check that call. The CDR3 contains 13 residues. CDR3 region: CASSGQVNQPQHF.

This sequence joins TRBV12-3 or TRBV12-4 and TRBJ1-6. This CDR3 contains 15 residues. This CDR3 is CASLEGRQTNSPLHF.

The chain carries TRBV20-1 and TRBJ2-1; checking the TCRdb D call of TRBD2 is not possible without DNA. CDR3 size: 15 residues. The germline gives CDR1 DFQATT, CDR2 SNEGSKA (reference sequence). CDR3 amino acids: CSALSRDFSYNEQFF.

The CDR3 loop reads CASSSTGGVNYGYTF. The V call is TRBV7-9, the J call TRBJ1-2; there is no DNA to check the TCRdb D call of TRBD1. CDR3 length: 15 residues. In germline, CDR1 is SEHNR, CDR2 FQNEAQ (reference sequence).

V gene TRBV7-9 combines with J gene TRBJ1-1. This CDR3 comprises 13 residues. CDR1 and CDR2 (germline): SEHNR, FQNEAQ (reference sequence). The CDR3 loop is CASSSDINTEAFF. Full variable domain (outside the CDR3, taken from reference TRBV7-9 and TRBJ1-1): DTGVSQNPRHKITKRGQNVTFRCDPISEHNRLYWYRQTLGQGPEFLTYFQNEAQLEKSRLLSDRFSAERPKGSFSTLEIQRTEQGDSAMYLCASSSDINTEAFFGQGTRLTVV.

This chain joins TRBV25-1 and TRBJ2-1; TCRdb picks TRBD1, but there is no DNA to check that call. CDR1 is MGHDK and CDR2 is SYGVNS in the germline V gene. This CDR3 is 15 amino acids long. CDR3 amino acids: CASSKRQRAYNEQFF.

This chain links TRBV27 with TRBJ2-7; TCRdb selects TRBD1, and the lack of DNA leaves this call unchecked. The CDR3 contains 14 residues. CDR1 is MNHEY, CDR2 SMNVEV, per germline (reference sequence). The CDR3 is CASTRGDRVYEQYF.

The chain uses TRBV29-1 and TRBJ2-5. The CDR3 extends over 13 amino acids. Germline CDR1 is SQVTM and CDR2 is ANQGSEA. The CDR3 loop is CSVTELQEETQYF.

The rearrangement links TRBV4-2 to TRBJ2-2; TCRdb gives TRBD2 as the D gene, but with no DNA this cannot be confirmed. The germline gives CDR1 LGHNA, CDR2 YNFKEQ. This CDR3 region has 16 residues. The CDR3 loop is CASSRTPSGGYGELFF.